This T cell receptor beta chain was sequenced in a study of T cells in Graves' hyperthyroidism and ophthalmopathy. Findings and caveats of the study: Peripheral blood also featured most of the thyroid clonotypes expanded above 0.001. Patients with ophthalmopathy were separated from those with stable hyperthyroidism by a 13 V-J model.

Researchers amplified the TCR beta CDR3 regions from RNA transcripts. RT-PCR in the first round (using the HTBI primer set) targeted the TCR CDR3. Each CDR3 protein is one row after TCRdb ran MiXCR on the multiplex PCR reads. Among 250,000 to 350,000 distinct CDR3 sequences listed, over 15% were seen once. Concerning this clonotype itself: Its antigen is currently unknown. A read error is possible here, since a much larger clone lies one base away.

Germline values: CDR1 SQVTM, CDR2 ANQGSEA. The CDR3 spans 13 residues. Exclusion of patients followed from uncontrolled infection, other autoimmune disease, pregnancy or lactation. The rearrangement uses TRBV29-1 and TRBJ2-7; 9 positions match TRBD2. The clonotype comes from a man aged 25-40 years with Graves' hyperthyroidism. The sequencing sample was made of blood. The CDR3 DNA sequence: TGCGGCGTTTTAGCGGGAGTTATGCACGAGCAGTACTTC. The encoded protein is CGVLAGVMHEQYF.